A selection of T cell receptor beta chains follows, all from one sample in a study of cytomegalovirus exposure and HLA in healthy donors. Measured with immunoSEQ multiplex PCR; TCRdb has only the in-frame clones, and not every one. Here the sample spans around 260,000 clones, 90% being singletons. Source material: PBMCs. The receptors originated from a woman aged 30 to 39 in good health and CMV-seronegative. The CDR3 runs from the conserved cysteine through the conserved F or W. D genes are given only for firm matches. Size is stated for part of the rows, as once, few or many counts, or as a class when the clone is expanded.

V gene: TRBV30; D gene: TRBD2; J gene: TRBJ2-5; clone size: NA; CDR3 protein: CAWSVSGLETQYF; CDR3 DNA: TGTGCCTGGAGTGTTAGCGGGCTTGAGACCCAGTACTTC
V gene: TRBV5-6; D gene: NA; J gene: TRBJ2-7; clone size: NA; CDR3 protein: CASSTQVPYEQYF; CDR3 DNA: TGTGCCAGCAGCACACAGGTTCCCTACGAGCAGTACTTC
V gene: TRBV15; D gene: TRBD1; J gene: TRBJ2-7; clone size: NA; CDR3 protein: CATSRDTGQWGEQYF; CDR3 DNA: TGTGCCACCAGCAGAGATACGGGACAGTGGGGCGAGCAGTACTTC
V gene: TRBV6-5; D gene: NA; J gene: TRBJ1-5; clone size: NA; CDR3 protein: CASSYSNANNQPQHF; CDR3 DNA: TGTGCCAGCAGTTACTCGAACGCTAACAATCAGCCCCAGCATTTT
V gene: TRBV27; D gene: TRBD2; J gene: TRBJ2-7; clone size: NA; CDR3 protein: CASSHMAGLAGVDPYEQYF; CDR3 DNA: TGTGCCAGCAGTCATATGGCCGGACTAGCGGGGGTCGACCCCTACGAGCAGTACTTC
V gene: TRBV9; D gene: NA; J gene: TRBJ2-1; clone size: NA; CDR3 protein: CASSGARGSHNEQFF; CDR3 DNA: TGTGCCAGCAGCGGTGCTAGAGGTTCGCACAATGAGCAGTTCTTC
V gene: TRBV7-6; D gene: TRBD1; J gene: TRBJ2-7; clone size: NA; CDR3 protein: CASSQDRGNEQYF; CDR3 DNA: TGTGCCAGCAGCCAGGACAGGGGCAACGAGCAGTACTTC
V gene: TRBV29-1; D gene: NA; J gene: TRBJ2-7; clone size: once; CDR3 protein: CSVEVAASYEQYF; CDR3 DNA: TGCAGCGTTGAAGTTGCAGCATCCTACGAGCAGTACTTC
V gene: TRBV28; D gene: NA; J gene: TRBJ2-3; clone size: NA; CDR3 protein: CASSYREAGTQYF; CDR3 DNA: TGTGCCAGCAGTTATAGAGAAGCAGGGACGCAGTATTTT
V gene: TRBV29-1; D gene: TRBD1; J gene: TRBJ2-5; clone size: NA; CDR3 protein: CSVILDRGTQYF; CDR3 DNA: TGCAGCGTAATACTGGACAGGGGGACCCAGTACTTC
V gene: TRBV5-5; D gene: NA; J gene: TRBJ2-7; clone size: NA; CDR3 protein: CASSWQTRTYEQYF; CDR3 DNA: TGTGCCAGCAGCTGGCAGACGAGAACCTACGAGCAGTACTTC
V gene: TRBV7-9; D gene: TRBD1; J gene: TRBJ1-2; clone size: NA; CDR3 protein: CASSSGTVGGYTF; CDR3 DNA: TGTGCCAGCAGCTCAGGGACAGTAGGAGGCTACACCTTC
V gene: TRBV5-1; D gene: NA; J gene: TRBJ1-1; clone size: NA; CDR3 protein: CASSPSGGTEAFF; CDR3 DNA: TGCGCCAGCAGCCCTTCTGGGGGCACTGAAGCTTTCTTT
V gene: TRBV27; D gene: TRBD1; J gene: TRBJ2-5; clone size: NA; CDR3 protein: CASRGTGTATPQYF; CDR3 DNA: TGTGCCAGCAGGGGGACCGGGACAGCAACACCCCAGTACTTC
V gene: TRBV7-9; D gene: TRBD1; J gene: TRBJ2-7; clone size: few; CDR3 protein: CASSSAGTDPYEQYF; CDR3 DNA: TGTGCCAGCAGCTCCGCCGGGACAGACCCCTACGAGCAGTACTTC
V gene: TRBV10-1; D gene: TRBD2; J gene: TRBJ2-3; clone size: NA; CDR3 protein: CASSCSGRRRSTDTQYF; CDR3 DNA: TGCGCCAGCAGCTGTAGCGGGAGGAGGAGGAGCACAGATACGCAGTATTTT
V gene: TRBV10-3; D gene: NA; J gene: TRBJ1-1; clone size: NA; CDR3 protein: CAISEVGLNTEAFF; CDR3 DNA: TGTGCCATCAGTGAAGTGGGACTAAACACTGAAGCTTTCTTT
V gene: TRBV6-1; D gene: TRBD2; J gene: TRBJ2-1; clone size: NA; CDR3 protein: CASSEVGGTSNEQFF; CDR3 DNA: TGTGCCAGCAGTGAAGTAGGTGGGACTAGCAATGAGCAGTTCTTC
V gene: TRBV6-5; D gene: NA; J gene: TRBJ2-1; clone size: NA; CDR3 protein: CASSYDGYNEQFF; CDR3 DNA: TGTGCCAGCAGTTACGACGGATACAATGAGCAGTTCTTC
V gene: TRBV23-1; D gene: NA; J gene: TRBJ1-3; clone size: NA; CDR3 protein: CASSQVLPRASGNTIYF; CDR3 DNA: TGCGCCAGCAGTCAAGTTCTCCCCAGGGCCTCTGGAAACACCATATATTTT
V gene: TRBV7-6; D gene: TRBD1; J gene: TRBJ1-5; clone size: NA; CDR3 protein: CASSLGARTGLNQPQHF; CDR3 DNA: TGTGCCAGCAGCTTAGGGGCTAGGACAGGGCTAAATCAGCCCCAGCATTTT
V gene: TRBV7-9; D gene: TRBD1; J gene: TRBJ2-1; clone size: once; CDR3 protein: CASSQGGDEQFF; CDR3 DNA: TGTGCCAGCAGCCAAGGGGGCGATGAGCAGTTCTTC
V gene: TRBV14; D gene: NA; J gene: TRBJ1-1; clone size: NA; CDR3 protein: CASSQSGRSEAFF; CDR3 DNA: TGTGCCAGCAGCCAAAGTGGGCGGTCTGAAGCTTTCTTT
V gene: TRBV7-9; D gene: TRBD2; J gene: TRBJ2-3; clone size: NA; CDR3 protein: CASSSGLAEDTQYF; CDR3 DNA: TGTGCCAGCAGCTCGGGACTAGCGGAAGATACGCAGTATTTT
V gene: TRBV4-1; D gene: NA; J gene: TRBJ2-1; clone size: NA; CDR3 protein: CASSQGASAGTYNEQFF; CDR3 DNA: TGCGCCAGCAGCCAAGGAGCCTCAGCGGGTACCTACAATGAGCAGTTCTTC
V gene: TRBV14; D gene: TRBD2; J gene: TRBJ2-3; clone size: NA; CDR3 protein: CASSHSNPRLAGSYTDTQYF; CDR3 DNA: TGTGCCAGCAGCCACAGCAATCCCCGACTAGCGGGATCGTACACAGATACGCAGTATTTT